This T cell receptor (beta chain) was documented in a study of shared clonotypes between healthy human individuals. Assay used: immunoSEQ multiplex PCR; TCRdb lists only in-frame clones, some missing. This table has around 500,000 clones, 70% to 80% appearing once. From germline, CDR1 is SGHTA and CDR2 FQGNSA. The CDR3 consists of 13 residues. Trimming cost V 4 bases and J 12 bases, with 19 bases left between them. This TCR was sampled from a woman aged 40-49 years in good health. Some clones in this sample may be carry-over from other donors' samples. The chain couples TRBV7-2 to TRBJ2-7; D is unclear. Sequenced: PBMCs. The CDR3 bases are TGTGCCAGCAGCTCTAACCCCGGAAGCACGGGGTACTTC. Amino acid sequence: CASSSNPGSTGYF.